Sequencing of this TCR beta chain was carried out in a study of blood T cells in healthy people across ages. CDR3 length: 15 residues. The junction had 10 bases not matched to a gene; V was cut back by 5 bases and J by 7 bases. Together with a sample-barcoded 5' primer, a J-beta primer mix was included in a second PCR lasting about 6 to 12 cycles. Tagging of each cDNA molecule was performed by a template-switch adaptor with 12 random nucleotides. TCRdb re-derived calls from the 5' RACE reads in MiXCR, one entry per CDR3 protein. The data show 800,000 to 1,300,000 distinct CDR3 sequences, almost 25% seen once. This same sample was also taken into another study, of T cells of mothers and their children. That study reports: The TCR beta CDR3 read count exceeded 9 million for each mother and was around 3.1 million for each child.

The chain carries TRBV12-3 or TRBV12-4 and TRBJ2-5; 10 nucleotides agree with TRBD1. This sequence was found in a girl between 2 and 10 years old in good health. Sequenced input: blood. The CDR3 reads CASSNWDRGWRTQYF. The DNA of the CDR3 is TGTGCCAGCAGTAACTGGGACAGGGGTTGGAGGACCCAGTACTTC.